This T cell receptor beta chain came from a study of T cell responses to AZD1222 COVID-19 vaccine. Findings and limits, study-wide: Donors were chiefly white British, with a greater number of females, and clonal diversity was perhaps underestimated. Repertoires in all cases were sampled only once the peak T cell response had passed. Unmutated variant regions are reportedly targeted by nearly half of spike-specific TCRs.

About this clone: Antigen unknown.

The table came from immunoSEQ multiplex PCR; TCRdb's copy has only in-frame clones and leaves some out. The sample shows about 120,000 clones, about 90% of them seen only once. Trimming left V 10 bases short and J 3 bases short, with 18 bases between. CDR3 size: 14 residues. CDR1 MRHNA and CDR2 SNTAGT come from the germline V gene. Specimen: peripheral blood, collected on day 0 of AZD1222 vaccination. The rearrangement uses TRBV6-4 and TRBJ2-5, with a tentative D call TRBD2 (6 bases). The sequence was collected from an adult in good health. CDR3 in DNA: TGTGCCACCTTGAGAGGTTGGGGGGAAGAGACCCAGTACTTC. Its protein is CATLRGWGEETQYF.